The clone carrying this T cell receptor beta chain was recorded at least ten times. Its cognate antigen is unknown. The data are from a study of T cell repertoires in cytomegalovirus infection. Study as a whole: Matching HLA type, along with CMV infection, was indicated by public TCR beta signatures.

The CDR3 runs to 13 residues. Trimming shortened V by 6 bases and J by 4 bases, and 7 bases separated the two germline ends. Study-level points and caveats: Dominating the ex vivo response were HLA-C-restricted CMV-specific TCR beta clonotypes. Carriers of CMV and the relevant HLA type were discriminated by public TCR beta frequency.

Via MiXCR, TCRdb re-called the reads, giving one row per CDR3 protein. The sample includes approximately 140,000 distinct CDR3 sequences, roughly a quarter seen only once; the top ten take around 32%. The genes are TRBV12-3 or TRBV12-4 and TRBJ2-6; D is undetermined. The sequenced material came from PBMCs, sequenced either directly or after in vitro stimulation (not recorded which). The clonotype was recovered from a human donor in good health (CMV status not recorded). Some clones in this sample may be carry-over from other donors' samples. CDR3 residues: CASRLAGANVLTF. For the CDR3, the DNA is TGTGCCAGCAGACTGGCCGGGGCCAACGTCCTGACTTTC.